Given below is one TCR beta chain in context. Its antigen remains unknown. These data belong to a study of cytomegalovirus exposure and HLA in healthy donors. Study-wide background: Genotyping of 430 or so donors showed that 70% to 90% belonged to the Caucasian-associated ancestry cluster.

Overall study findings and caveats: It was 164 TCR beta chains that were listed as cytomegalovirus-associated. TCR beta V- and J-gene trimming was later associated with a missense DCLRE1C variant.

V lost 1 base and J lost 0, with 9 bases in between. This CDR3 comprises 15 residues. The V gene's germline CDR1 is KGHSH and CDR2 LQKENI. The PCR employed 60 Vbeta primers together with 13 Jbeta primers. Using immunoSEQ multiplex PCR, the repertoire was profiled, and TCRdb retains in-frame clones only, with some absent. The table records around 170,000 clones, around 85% of them present only once. The sample consisted of PBMCs. V and J are TRBV18 and TRBJ1-1; tentatively, D is TRBD1 (5 bases). The sequence came from a man aged 45-65 years in good health and CMV-seronegative. The CDR3 DNA is TGTGCCAGCTCACCACAGGAGACAGTGAACACTGAAGCTTTCTTT. Protein: CASSPQETVNTEAFF.